The 30 T cell receptor beta chains presented below share a single source sample, sequenced in a study of blood T cell repertoires in COVID-19. Using immunoSEQ multiplex PCR, the repertoire was profiled, and TCRdb retains in-frame clones only, with some absent. This sample has about 250,000 clones, with approximately 85% found just once. The source material was peripheral blood. All receptors come from a man between 45 and 60 years old with active or convalescent COVID-19.

This clone was seen once. The chain has TRBV28 and TRBJ2-5; D might be TRBD2 (5 bases). V lost 8 bases to trimming and J lost 7 bases, with 14 bases between them. Germline CDR1 MDHEN, CDR2 SYDVKM. This CDR3 region has 12 residues. DNA of the CDR3: TGTGCCAGCGGGTACGGAGAGGGGACCCAGTACTTC. Translating gives CASGYGEGTQYF.

The V and J genes are TRBV5-6 and TRBJ1-4; 8 nucleotides line up with TRBD1. V dropped 3 bases and J dropped 5; count of bases not matched to a gene: 6. This CDR3 has 15 amino acids. Germline values: CDR1 SGHDT, CDR2 YYEEEE. The CDR3: CASSSDRVYNEKLFF. The CDR3 DNA sequence: TGTGCCAGCAGCTCGGACAGGGTTTACAATGAAAAACTGTTTTTT.

The chain links TRBV12-5 to TRBJ1-2; 8 bases align to TRBD1. Per the germline V gene, CDR1 is LGHNT and CDR2 is FRNRAP. Trimming cost V 4 bases and J 2 bases; bases outside gene matches: 6. The CDR3 has 15 amino acids. The CDR3, as DNA: TGTGCTAGTGGTTCGCACTGGACAGGGAACTATGGCTACACCTTC. Translating it yields CASGSHWTGNYGYTF.

V is TRBV20-1 and J is TRBJ2-1; 7 nucleotides line up with TRBD2. Germline assignment: CDR1 DFQATT and CDR2 SNEGSKA (reference sequence). The CDR3 covers 16 residues. The ends lost 3 bases at V and 4 bases at J; junction bases unmatched: 12. In DNA form, the CDR3 reads TGCAGTGCTAGTGGAGGTGGAGGCGGGAGTTACAATGAGCAGTTCTTC. It yields the protein CSASGGGGGSYNEQFF.

The V and J genes are TRBV28 and TRBJ1-4; weak D call: TRBD1 (6 bases). V lost 1 base to trimming and J lost 12 bases, with 12 bases between them. The CDR3 spans 13 residues. Germline loops: CDR1 MDHEN, CDR2 SYDVKM. CDR3 nucleotide sequence: TGTGCCAGCAGTTTATTGAGGGGGAGAGAACTGTTTTTT. Its translation is CASSLLRGRELFF. Using reference TRBV28 and TRBJ1-4 for the parts outside the CDR3, the full variable domain is DVKVTQSSRYLVKRTGEKVFLECVQDMDHENMFWYRQDPGLGLRLIYFSYDVKMKEKGDIPEGYSVSREKKERFSLILESASTNQTSMYLCASSLLRGRELFFGSGTQLSVL.

The chain joins TRBV6-6 to TRBJ2-7; TRBD1 is a possible D gene (6 bases). The CDR3 runs to 14 residues. Trimming pared 0 bases from V and 2 bases from J, leaving 8 bases between. Germline V gene sequence: CDR1 MNHNY, CDR2 SVGAGI (reference sequence). The CDR3 is CASSYSKGAYEQYF. The CDR3 nucleotides read TGTGCCAGCAGTTACTCGAAGGGGGCCTACGAGCAGTACTTC.

The gene calls are TRBV29-1 and TRBJ2-2; TRBD1 agrees at 8 bases. V gave up 3 bases and J gave up 1 base; unmatched junction bases: 1. The CDR3 totals 14 residues. Germline-derived CDR1 and CDR2 are SQVTM and ANQGSEA. In DNA form, the CDR3 reads TGCAGCGTTGACGGACAGGGGAACACCGGGGAGCTGTTTTTT. Amino acids: CSVDGQGNTGELFF.

Here the CDR3 reads CAWKSRGPATNEKLFF. The DNA of the CDR3 is TGTGCCTGGAAATCAAGGGGGCCGGCAACTAATGAAAAACTGTTTTTT. This chain joins TRBV30 and TRBJ1-4, with 7 positions matching TRBD1. The CDR3 runs to 16 residues. The V gene's germline CDR1 is GTSNPN and CDR2 SVGIG (reference sequence). The J segment lost 0 bases and the V segment lost 4 bases, leaving 8 bases of the junction unmatched.

The chain uses TRBV4-1 and TRBJ2-2; TRBD2 aligns across 9 bases. Germline CDR1 reads MGHRA; CDR2 reads YSYEKL. This CDR3 spans 17 amino acids. The ends lost 1 base at V and 6 bases at J; junction bases unmatched: 9. The CDR3 coding sequence is TGCGCCAGCAGCCAAGCAACGGCGGGAGGGCCCCCCGGGGAGCTGTTTTTT. Its protein is CASSQATAGGPPGELFF.

Worth noting for this clone: This clone may be a read error of a much larger clone one base away. The genes are TRBV7-8 and TRBJ2-7, with 7 positions matching TRBD2. Germline values: CDR1 SGHVS, CDR2 FQNEAQ. This CDR3 spans 12 amino acids. Trimming removed 5 bases from V and 4 bases from J; junction bases left unmatched: 2. CDR3 in DNA: TGTGCCAGCAGCCCCGGGGGGTACGAGCAGTACTTC. This translates into CASSPGGYEQYF.

This clone has only one observation. Written as DNA, the CDR3 is TGTGCCAGCAGCCCTCCCGGGGCGGGGATGAACACTGAAGCTTTCTTT. This gives the protein CASSPPGAGMNTEAFF. This chain joins TRBV5-6 and TRBJ1-1; a weak D match, TRBD1 (5 bases). Trimming took 4 bases from V and 0 from J, leaving 16 bases between them. Germline-derived CDR1 and CDR2 are SGHDT and YYEEEE. The CDR3 is made up of 16 amino acids.

The chain couples TRBV6-5 to TRBJ2-2; 7 bases fit TRBD2. Germline CDR1 MNHEY, CDR2 SVGAGI. This CDR3 is built from 15 residues. The ends lost 8 bases at V and 4 bases at J; junction bases unmatched: 10. The CDR3 region is CASARGGRGTGELFF. CDR3 DNA sequence: TGTGCCAGCGCTCGGGGCGGGAGAGGCACCGGGGAGCTGTTTTTT.

The chain recombines TRBV4-1 with TRBJ2-1, with D perhaps matching TRBD2 (6 bases). Trimming pared 1 base from V and 0 bases from J, leaving 13 bases between. The CDR3 is made up of 17 amino acids. Germline V lookup: CDR1 MGHRA, CDR2 YSYEKL. The chain's CDR3 is CASSQAPSESSYNEQFF. The CDR3 DNA reads as TGCGCCAGCAGCCAAGCGCCTAGCGAGAGCTCCTACAATGAGCAGTTCTTC.

In its sample, this clone was seen once. The CDR3 region is CASSLAGTSYNEQFF. CDR3 coding DNA: TGTGCCAGCAGCTTAGCCGGGACTAGCTACAATGAGCAGTTCTTC. The chain joins TRBV11-3 to TRBJ2-1; 8 bases line up with TRBD2. Germline CDR1 reads SGHNT; CDR2 reads YENEEA. The CDR3 is 15 amino acids. V dropped 1 base and J dropped 3; count of bases not matched to a gene: 2.

The gene calls are TRBV10-3 and TRBJ2-5; 10 positions agree with TRBD2. The CDR3 is 21 residues long. Germline V CDR1 and CDR2: ENHRY, SYGVKD. The V gene end was trimmed by 0 bases and the J gene end by 0 bases; junction bases not matched to a gene: 16. Here the CDR3 DNA reads TGTGCCATCAGTGAGTCGACCCCCCCTCTAGCGGGGGCTCCGTACCAAGAGACCCAGTACTTC. The encoded protein is CAISESTPPLAGAPYQETQYF.

The chain carries TRBV9 and TRBJ2-6; TRBD1 matches at 10 bases. After removal of 4 bases from V and 3 bases from J, the junction contained 19 bases not matched to a gene. The CDR3 sequence is 21 residues long. Germline V lookup: CDR1 SGDLS, CDR2 YYNGEE. CDR3 sequence reads: CASSSRLLTGGVEGGANVLTF. The CDR3 coding sequence is TGTGCCAGCAGCTCCCGACTCTTGACAGGGGGCGTAGAAGGTGGGGCCAACGTCCTGACTTTC.

The chain is built from TRBV4-1 and TRBJ1-4; weak D call: TRBD1 (5 bases). This CDR3 spans 16 amino acids. The V end was cut by 1 base, the J end by 2 bases, with 11 bases between. Germline assignment: CDR1 MGHRA and CDR2 YSYEKL. This CDR3 reads CASSQVLGGTNEKLFF. CDR3 coding DNA: TGCGCCAGCAGCCAAGTGCTCGGGGGGACTAATGAAAAACTGTTTTTT.

V and J are TRBV28 and TRBJ1-2; D call uncertain. The CDR3 runs 16 residues. Germline CDR1 and CDR2: MDHEN and SYDVKM. The ends were cut back, 10 bases at V and 2 bases at J, with 23 bases in the middle. DNA for the CDR3: TGTGCCACCCTCATATCCACTCCGGGAACAAACTATGGCTACACCTTC. This sequence encodes CATLISTPGTNYGYTF.

The chain carries TRBV30 and TRBJ1-2, with D possibly matching TRBD1 (5 bases). Germline V gene data show CDR1 as GTSNPN and CDR2 as SVGIG (reference sequence). The CDR3 loop spans 13 amino acids. Trimming took 0 bases from V and 8 from J, leaving 13 bases between them. The CDR3 DNA reads as TGTGCCTGGAGTGTACAGGTGGCCTTGGGCTACACCTTC. This sequence encodes CAWSVQVALGYTF.

The J gene is TRBJ2-1, the V gene TRBV11-1, with TRBD1 matching over 7 bases. Germline-derived CDR1 and CDR2 are SGHAT and FQDESV (reference sequence). Germline trimming cut 1 base from V and 7 bases from J; bases unmatched to any gene: 10. This CDR3 comprises 16 residues. CDR3 region: CASSLGRGGARNEQFF. The CDR3 DNA follows: TGTGCCAGCAGCTTAGGTAGAGGGGGCGCGAGGAATGAGCAGTTCTTC. The full variable domain, completed using reference TRBV11-1 and TRBJ2-1, is EAEVAQSPRYKITEKSQAVAFWCDPISGHATLYWYRQILGQGPELLVQFQDESVVDDSQLPKDRFSAERLKGVDSTLKIQPAELGDSAMYLCASSLGRGGARNEQFFGPGTRLTVL.

This clone turned up a few times. The J gene is TRBJ1-5, the V gene TRBV28; 7 positions match TRBD1. Germline V gene sequence: CDR1 MDHEN, CDR2 SYDVKM. Trimming at V came to 6 bases and at J to 4 bases, leaving 3 bases not matched to a gene. This CDR3 comprises 13 residues. Here the CDR3 reads CASSYRGNQPQHF. In DNA form, the CDR3 reads TGTGCCAGCAGCTACAGGGGAAATCAGCCCCAGCATTTT.

V is TRBV19 and J is TRBJ2-6; weak D call: TRBD1 (6 bases). This CDR3 has 15 residues. From germline, CDR1 is LNHDA and CDR2 SQIVND (reference sequence). The V end was cut by 6 bases, the J end by 0 bases, with 9 bases between. The CDR3 sequence is CASRLQGSGANVLTF. The DNA of the CDR3 is TGTGCCAGTAGACTACAGGGCTCTGGGGCCAACGTCCTGACTTTC.

The chain uses TRBV7-3 and TRBJ2-1; 9 bases agree with TRBD1. Looked up from germline, CDR1 is SGHTA and CDR2 is FQGTGA. The CDR3 is 14 amino acids. V dropped 5 bases and J dropped 13; count of bases not matched to a gene: 12. In DNA, the CDR3 is TGTGCCAGCAGCCCGTCCGGGACAGGGAATTCTCAGTTCTTC. Translating it yields CASSPSGTGNSQFF.

As concerns this clone: Other DNA sequences in this specimen translate into the identical CDR3. This chain uses TRBV9 with TRBJ2-3; D gene unclear. This CDR3 contains 15 residues. V gave up 0 bases and J gave up 2 bases, with 10 bases separating them. The germline CDR1 and CDR2 sequences are SGDLS and YYNGEE. The CDR3 reads CASSVGGSHTDTQYF. Written as DNA, the CDR3 is TGTGCCAGCAGCGTAGGAGGTTCCCACACAGATACGCAGTATTTT. The full variable domain, with the rest looked up from reference TRBV9 and TRBJ2-3, is DSGVTQTPKHLITATGQRVTLRCSPRSGDLSVYWYQQSLDQGLQFLIQYYNGEERAKGNILERFSAQQFPDLHSELNLSSLELGDSALYFCASSVGGSHTDTQYFGPGTRLTVL.

This clone came up once. The CDR3 reads CASGRTGDTEAFF. DNA of the CDR3: TGTGCCAGCGGTAGGACAGGGGACACTGAAGCTTTCTTT. This chain uses TRBV2 with TRBJ1-1, with 9 bases that match TRBD1. The CDR3 covers 13 residues. CDR1 SNHLY and CDR2 FYNNEI come from the germline V gene. Trimming took 8 bases from V and 3 from J; bases not matched to a gene: 4.

This chain links TRBV7-9 with TRBJ1-6; D perhaps matches TRBD1 (6 bases). Between the trimmed V and J ends, which lost 5 bases and 5 bases, there was a span of 13 bases. CDR1 and CDR2 (germline): SEHNR, FQNEAQ (reference sequence). The CDR3 totals 15 residues. The CDR3 loop reads CASSLGQPNNSPLHF. DNA for the CDR3: TGTGCCAGCAGCCTCGGACAGCCGAATAATTCACCCCTCCACTTT.

V gene TRBV21-1 combines with J gene TRBJ2-7; TRBD2 is the table's D call and was not checked against the DNA. TRBV21-1 is flagged as a pseudogene. This CDR3 has 16 amino acids. CDR3 in amino acids: CASSSCGRAITYEQYF. CDR3 in DNA: TGTGCCAGCAGCTCCTGCGGGAGGGCCATAACCTACGAGCAGTACTTC.

V gene TRBV30 combines with J gene TRBJ2-2; 7 bases are shared with TRBD1. The length of the CDR3 is 14 residues. Germline V lookup: CDR1 GTSNPN, CDR2 SVGIG (reference sequence). After removal of 2 bases from V and 6 bases from J, the junction contained 6 bases not matched to a gene. The CDR3 is CAWSPTGFPGELFF. Here the CDR3 DNA reads TGTGCCTGGAGTCCGACAGGGTTCCCCGGGGAGCTGTTTTTT.

The rearrangement uses TRBV24-1 and TRBJ1-2; D gene uncertain. The V gene's germline CDR1 is KGHDR and CDR2 SFDVKD. Trimming left V 1 base short and J 7 bases short, with 9 bases between. The CDR3 runs to 13 residues. CDR3 residues: CATSDLPDSGYTF. CDR3 bases: TGTGCCACCAGTGATTTACCAGACTCTGGCTACACCTTC.

This clone appeared a single time. The J gene is TRBJ1-1, the V gene TRBV6-5; no definite D call. The germline V and J ends were trimmed by 5 bases and 11 bases, with 15 bases remaining between them. The germline V gene encodes CDR1 MNHEY and CDR2 SVGAGI. The CDR3 consists of 12 residues. CDR3 bases: TGTGCCAGCAGTCCCCTTATAATTCAGGCTTTCTTT. Translating gives CASSPLIIQAFF.